This T cell receptor (beta chain) derives from a study of monozygotic twins with inflammatory bowel disease. CDR1 SGDLS and CDR2 YYNGEE come from the germline V gene. The CDR3 sequence is 14 residues long. Study results and caveats: Healthy twins shared more clonotypes with others than IBD patients, most markedly active ones.

Each TCR library used 3,000 to 3,500 ng of total RNA. Addition of UMIs with a 6-nucleotide sample barcode was achieved by template switching. The study subjected TCRalpha and TCRbeta cDNA to two nested PCRs of approximately 16 and 9 cycles. TCRdb re-called the 5' RACE reads; one entry per CDR3 protein, DNA not given. The sample table includes some 150,000 distinct CDR3 sequences. For this clonotype: Antigen unknown.

The source of this sequence is a human donor with ulcerative colitis or Crohn's disease, or a healthy co-twin of an affected twin (not recorded which). This rearrangement joins TRBV9 to TRBJ2-3. The sample taken for sequencing was blood. The CDR3 here is CASSIRMETDTQYF.